This T cell receptor beta chain comes out of a study of vaccination and CD4 T cells after COVID-19. Findings and limits, study-wide: Within convalescent individuals, 304 out of 307 vaccine-specific clones proved to be spike mono-reactive.

Trimming took 1 base from V and 4 from J, leaving 7 bases between them. Germline V gene sequence: CDR1 SGHDN, CDR2 FVKESK. The CDR3 is 13 amino acids. Concerning this clonotype: Its antigen remains unidentified.

Oncomine TCR Beta short-read sequencing was applied to DNA from cultured CD4+ T cells. Genomic DNA was isolated from cultured CD4+ T cells. A single record per CDR3 protein comes from TCRdb applying MiXCR to the PCR reads. The table lists 11,000 or so distinct CDR3 sequences, almost 30% of them singletons. As to treatment: approximately 10-day PBMC culture with coronavirus spike peptide pools or control peptides (ViraFEST assay). The collection of CD4+ T cells from the unexposed donor took place before the COVID-19 pandemic (2011-2018). This rearrangement joins TRBV14 to TRBJ1-2; D is unresolved. The specimen sequenced was CD4+ T cells from blood, cultured in vitro. This sequence originates from a human donor in good health. CDR3 DNA: TGTGCCAGCAGCCAAGGGCTGATCTATGGCTACACCTTC. It yields the protein CASSQGLIYGYTF.